The 4 T cell receptor beta chains below come from one sample, sequenced in a study of OX40 agonist ivuxolimab in advanced cancers. Libraries were prepared by immunoSEQ multiplex PCR; TCRdb keeps only in-frame clonotypes and omits some of them. The sample lists some 68,000 clones; around 83% were seen once. Material: CD4+ or CD8+ T cells sorted from blood, obtained in a trial of the OX40 agonist ivuxolimab. The source of these receptors is an adult with an advanced solid tumor such as melanoma, head and neck, liver or kidney cancer.

The rearrangement joins TRBV21-1 to TRBJ1-1. TRBV21-1 constitutes a pseudogene. This CDR3 region has 15 residues. For the CDR3, the DNA is TGTGCCGGCAGCAATACCGGGACGGAGAACACTGAAGCTTTCTTT. Its protein is CAGSNTGTENTEAFF.

The genes are TRBV28 and TRBJ2-3, with TRBD1 as a possible D gene (6 bases). The CDR3 has 14 residues. V shed 7 bases and J shed 2 bases, with 13 bases lying between them. Germline CDR1 and CDR2: MDHEN and SYDVKM. The CDR3 is CASNPGHPTDTQYF. Written as DNA, the CDR3 is TGTGCCAGCAATCCGGGACACCCCACAGATACGCAGTATTTT.

The chain links TRBV29-1 to TRBJ2-7; D call uncertain. Germline lookup yields CDR1 SQVTM and CDR2 ANQGSEA. V lost 4 bases to trimming and J lost 0 bases, with 13 bases between them. The CDR3 loop spans 14 amino acids. In nucleotides, the CDR3 is TGCAGCGTTGCGATAGAACAGTACTCCTACGAGCAGTACTTC. Translation: CSVAIEQYSYEQYF.

The chain has TRBV10-2 and TRBJ2-7, with TRBD1 matching over 7 bases. Trimming removed 6 bases from V and 3 bases from J; junction bases left unmatched: 8. Germline V gives CDR1 WSHSY, CDR2 SAAADI. The CDR3 is 14 residues long. The CDR3: CASRETGALYEQYF. The CDR3 DNA is TGCGCCAGCAGAGAAACAGGGGCCCTCTACGAGCAGTACTTC.